Presented here are 29 T cell receptor beta chains from one specimen sequenced in a study of cytomegalovirus exposure and HLA in healthy donors. Assay: immunoSEQ multiplex PCR; the TCRdb copy retains only in-frame clones and omits some. Of 130,000 to 150,000 clones in the sample, 75% to 90% were seen once. What was sequenced was PBMCs. The receptor set was obtained from a woman in her twenties or thirties in good health and CMV-seropositive.

The chain couples TRBV5-1 to TRBJ2-5, with TRBD1 matching over 7 bases. J was trimmed by 5 bases and V by 4 bases; bases with no gene match: 5. Germline CDR1 reads SGHRS; CDR2 reads YFSETQ. CDR3 length: 13 amino acids. The CDR3 region has the DNA TGCGCCAGCAGCCGTAGGGGGCTTGAGACCCAGTACTTC. It translates to CASSRRGLETQYF.

The chain carries TRBV27 and TRBJ1-2; the match to TRBD1 covers 7 bases. Germline lookup yields CDR1 MNHEY and CDR2 SMNVEV (reference sequence). The CDR3 length is 17 residues. V gave up 0 bases and J gave up 2 bases; unmatched junction bases: 9. CDR3 sequence: CASSLSIEGASNYGYTF. Written as DNA, the CDR3 is TGTGCCAGCAGTTTATCGATAGAGGGGGCGTCGAACTATGGCTACACCTTC.

The chain combines TRBV6-7 with TRBJ2-5; D is unresolved. TRBV6-7 is filed as an ORF, its function uncertain. With 6 bases removed from V and 4 bases from J, the gap between germline ends came to 9 bases. This CDR3 contains 12 residues. CDR3 amino acids: CASSPSGETQYF. CDR3 DNA: TGTGCCAGCAGCCCTAGTGGAGAGACCCAGTACTTC.

The V and J genes are TRBV7-8 and TRBJ1-4; a weak D match, TRBD1 (6 bases). Germline values: CDR1 SGHVS, CDR2 FQNEAQ. Trimming removed 5 bases at V and 5 bases at J, with 18 bases between. CDR3 size: 16 residues. The CDR3 DNA follows: TGTGCCAGCAGCATAGGCCACAGGGAATTGAATGAAAAACTGTTTTTT. It codes for CASSIGHRELNEKLFF.

The genes are TRBV5-1 and TRBJ2-5; 7 bases are shared with TRBD1. The germline CDR1 and CDR2 sequences are SGHRS and YFSETQ. V was pared by 5 bases and J by 3 bases, with 7 bases of the junction left unmatched. The CDR3 has 14 residues. CDR3 DNA: TGCGCCAGCAGAACGACAGGGAGAGAAGAGACCCAGTACTTC. Encoded protein: CASRTTGREETQYF.

This clone was counted at least ten times. The V and J genes are TRBV6-5 and TRBJ2-2; TRBD2 might be the D (6 bases). CDR1 is MNHEY and CDR2 is SVGAGI in the germline V gene. The V and J ends lost 2 bases and 6 bases respectively, with 16 bases between them. This CDR3 comprises 16 residues. The CDR3 region has the DNA TGTGCCAGCAGTTACACATCGCGGGGCGGGGCCGGGGAGCTGTTTTTT. This codes for CASSYTSRGGAGELFF.

V is TRBV15 and J is TRBJ2-7; tentatively, D is TRBD1 (5 bases). CDR1 is LNHNV and CDR2 is YYDKDF in the germline V gene (reference sequence). This CDR3 comprises 14 residues. The V and J ends lost 0 bases and 0 bases respectively, with 6 bases between them. The CDR3 DNA reads TGTGCCACCAGCAGAGACAGGGACTCCTACGAGCAGTACTTC. As protein: CATSRDRDSYEQYF.

The V gene is TRBV18, the J gene TRBJ2-5; 10 bases are a match to TRBD2. Germline lookup yields CDR1 KGHSH and CDR2 LQKENI. This CDR3 spans 15 amino acids. The ends lost 0 bases at V and 4 bases at J; junction bases unmatched: 2. The CDR3 spells CASSPPGLALETQYF. The CDR3 bases are TGTGCCAGCTCACCACCGGGACTAGCGTTAGAGACCCAGTACTTC.

Only one count was recorded for this clone. The V call is TRBV7-8, the J call TRBJ2-7; D call uncertain. The CDR3 has 13 residues. Deletions cut 1 base from V and 3 bases from J, with 7 bases between. CDR1 is SGHVS and CDR2 is FQNEAQ in the germline V gene. Written as DNA, the CDR3 is TGTGCCAGCAGCTTAGAGTTGAGCTACGAGCAGTACTTC. Amino acid sequence: CASSLELSYEQYF.

The J gene is TRBJ1-5, the V gene TRBV2, with 7 bases aligning to TRBD1. Germline V gene sequence: CDR1 SNHLY, CDR2 FYNNEI. This CDR3 contains 14 residues. The junction had 7 bases not matched to a gene; V was cut back by 6 bases and J by 5 bases. The CDR3 sequence: CASRARQGDQPQHF. The CDR3 DNA reads TGTGCCAGCAGGGCAAGACAGGGCGATCAGCCCCAGCATTTT. Complete variable domain (other parts from reference TRBV2 and TRBJ1-5): EPEVTQTPSHQVTQMGQEVILRCVPISNHLYFYWYRQILGQKVEFLVSFYNNEISEKSEIFDDQFSVERPDGSNFTLKIRSTKLEDSAMYFCASRARQGDQPQHFGDGTRLSIL.

The rearrangement uses TRBV11-2 and TRBJ2-7, with TRBD2 as a possible D gene (5 bases). The V gene's germline CDR1 is SGHAT and CDR2 FQNNGV. Trimming pared 5 bases from V and 2 bases from J, leaving 16 bases between. This CDR3 region has 15 residues. The CDR3: CASSPREGNTYEQYF. The CDR3 bases are TGTGCCAGCAGCCCACGAGAGGGAAACACCTACGAGCAGTACTTC. Supplemented by reference TRBV11-2 and TRBJ2-7, the full variable domain reads EAGVAQSPRYKIIEKRQSVAFWCNPISGHATLYWYQQILGQGPKLLIQFQNNGVVDDSQLPKDRFSAERLKGVDSTLKIQPAKLEDSAVYLCASSPREGNTYEQYFGPGTRLTVT.

This chain joins TRBV5-1 and TRBJ2-7, with D perhaps TRBD1 (6 bases). There are 15 residues in the CDR3. Looked up from germline, CDR1 is SGHRS and CDR2 is YFSETQ. The V end was cut by 1 base, the J end by 0 bases, with 11 bases between. The CDR3 DNA reads TGCGCCAGCAGCTTGAAGGGGGAGAGCTCCTACGAGCAGTACTTC. Residues: CASSLKGESSYEQYF.

The chain has TRBV4-1 and TRBJ2-1, with TRBD2 matching over 10 bases. Trimming took 0 bases from V and 8 from J; bases not matched to a gene: 13. Germline values: CDR1 MGHRA, CDR2 YSYEKL. The CDR3 sequence is 18 residues long. Here the CDR3 DNA reads TGCGCCAGCAGCCAAGAACCTGACGGGGCTAGCGGGAGTGATGAGCAGTTCTTC. This gives the protein CASSQEPDGASGSDEQFF.

This chain uses TRBV27 with TRBJ2-6; weak D call: TRBD2 (6 bases). Germline loops: CDR1 MNHEY, CDR2 SMNVEV (reference sequence). V was clipped by 2 bases and J by 4 bases, with 18 bases between them. The CDR3 sequence is 18 residues long. This CDR3 reads CASSLGGVPLSGANVLTF. The CDR3 coding sequence is TGTGCCAGCAGTTTAGGAGGGGTTCCGTTGTCCGGGGCCAACGTCCTGACTTTC.

The chain combines TRBV5-1 with TRBJ2-3; 14 bases fit TRBD2. The junction had 1 base not matched to a gene; V was cut back by 3 bases and J by 4 bases. Germline CDR1 SGHRS, CDR2 YFSETQ. This CDR3 has 15 residues. CDR3 sequence reads: CASSWTSGRSDTQYF. The CDR3 DNA reads as TGCGCCAGCAGCTGGACTAGCGGGAGGTCAGATACGCAGTATTTT.

J is TRBJ1-6 and V is TRBV28, with D possibly matching TRBD1 (6 bases). From germline, CDR1 is MDHEN and CDR2 SYDVKM. Deletions cut 3 bases from V and 9 bases from J, with 18 bases between. The CDR3 totals 16 residues. The CDR3 DNA reads as TGTGCCAGCAGTTTCTTCCGTGGGACATTTCGTTCACCCCTCCACTTT. This translates into CASSFFRGTFRSPLHF.

This clone appeared a few times. J is TRBJ1-1 and V is TRBV10-1; no firm D call. Germline V lookup: CDR1 WNHNN, CDR2 SYGVQD (reference sequence). V shed 3 bases and J shed 4 bases, with 9 bases lying between them. The CDR3 covers 13 residues. The CDR3 protein is CASSDPGITEAFF. For the CDR3, the DNA is TGCGCCAGCAGTGATCCGGGGATCACTGAAGCTTTCTTT.

The chain has TRBV19 and TRBJ1-5; D gene unclear. The CDR3 length is 15 residues. Looked up from germline, CDR1 is LNHDA and CDR2 is SQIVND (reference sequence). V lost 0 bases to trimming and J lost 6 bases, with 12 bases between them. Here the CDR3 DNA reads TGTGCCAGTAGTATAGATCAGGTAGGAAGTCAGCCCCAGCATTTT. This gives the protein CASSIDQVGSQPQHF.

V gene TRBV5-1 combines with J gene TRBJ2-1, with D possibly being TRBD1 (6 bases). Trimming left V 3 bases short and J 8 bases short, with 21 bases between. The CDR3 extends over 16 amino acids. Per germline, CDR1 SGHRS and CDR2 YFSETQ. CDR3 coding DNA: TGCGCCAGCAGCTCCCTTCCACGGGACAATGCCGATGAGCAGTTCTTC. Its translation: CASSSLPRDNADEQFF. Combining the CDR3 with reference TRBV5-1 and TRBJ2-1 gives the whole variable domain KAGVTQTPRYLIKTRGQQVTLSCSPISGHRSVSWYQQTPGQGLQFLFEYFSETQRNKGNFPGRFSGRQFSNSRSEMNVSTLELGDSALYLCASSSLPRDNADEQFFGPGTRLTVL.

This clone was recorded once. The V call is TRBV7-9, the J call TRBJ1-1, with a weak D call TRBD1 (6 bases). Trimming took off 5 bases at V and 8 bases at J, with 18 bases between the two ends. The CDR3 is made up of 14 amino acids. Germline CDR1 and CDR2: SEHNR and FQNEAQ (reference sequence). CDR3 coding DNA: TGTGCCAGCAGCCCGAACAGGGACGGCCAAGAAGCTTTCTTT. As protein: CASSPNRDGQEAFF.

The chain couples TRBV5-1 to TRBJ1-1, with TRBD1 as a possible D gene (6 bases). Germline V gene lookup returns CDR1 SGHRS and CDR2 YFSETQ. The CDR3 is 14 amino acids. Trimming removed 3 bases from V and 1 base from J, with 10 bases in between. The CDR3 protein is CASSYPQGNTEAFF. CDR3 coding DNA: TGCGCCAGCAGCTACCCACAGGGGAACACTGAAGCTTTCTTT.

V is TRBV5-6 and J is TRBJ1-2, with no clear D. This CDR3 has 14 amino acids. Germline values: CDR1 SGHDT, CDR2 YYEEEE. Trimming took 2 bases from V and 8 from J, leaving 16 bases between them. CDR3 DNA sequence: TGTGCCAGCAGCTTATTGACCTCGGGGTGGGGCTACACCTTC. This codes for CASSLLTSGWGYTF.

The CDR3 sequence: CASSFSLGTGQETQYF. The CDR3 nucleotides read TGTGCCAGCAGCTTCTCTTTGGGCACAGGTCAAGAGACCCAGTACTTC. The V call is TRBV5-6, the J call TRBJ2-5; D is possibly TRBD1 (5 bases). The germline gives CDR1 SGHDT, CDR2 YYEEEE. Trimming left V 2 bases short and J 2 bases short, with 16 bases between. There are 16 residues in the CDR3.

This chain joins TRBV4-1 and TRBJ2-2, with D tentatively TRBD2 (6 bases). V was cut by 4 bases and J by 6 bases, with 9 bases left in between. The CDR3 is 13 amino acids. Germline CDR1 reads MGHRA; CDR2 reads YSYEKL. CDR3 sequence (DNA): TGCGCCAGCAGCCCCCCGGGAGCCGGGGAGCTGTTTTTT. This translates into CASSPPGAGELFF.

The rearrangement joins TRBV2 to TRBJ2-5; TRBD1 aligns across 7 bases. The CDR3 runs 14 residues. The germline CDR1 and CDR2 sequences are SNHLY and FYNNEI. After removal of 4 bases from V and 1 base from J, the junction contained 3 bases not matched to a gene. The CDR3 bases are TGTGCCAGCAGTGGACAGGGCATCCAAGAGACCCAGTACTTC. This codes for CASSGQGIQETQYF.

This rearrangement joins TRBV9 to TRBJ2-5; 7 bases align to TRBD2. The V gene end was trimmed by 0 bases and the J gene end by 2 bases; junction bases not matched to a gene: 4. The CDR3 is made up of 15 amino acids. CDR1 SGDLS and CDR2 YYNGEE come from the germline V gene. CDR3 sequence reads: CASSVAGGIQETQYF. In nucleotides, the CDR3 is TGTGCCAGCAGCGTAGCGGGGGGAATTCAAGAGACCCAGTACTTC.

The V and J genes are TRBV5-1 and TRBJ2-3; D call uncertain. The CDR3 runs 14 residues. V was cut by 1 base and J by 3 bases, with 9 bases left in between. Looked up from germline, CDR1 is SGHRS and CDR2 is YFSETQ. CDR3 sequence reads: CASSLWQDTDTQYF. The CDR3 region has the DNA TGCGCCAGCAGCTTGTGGCAGGATACAGATACGCAGTATTTT.

This clone is a singleton in its sample. The chain carries TRBV5-4 and TRBJ2-3, with D tentatively TRBD1 (6 bases). Trimming took off 6 bases at V and 1 base at J, with 15 bases between the two ends. The CDR3 contains 15 residues. Germline V gives CDR1 SGHNT, CDR2 YYREEE (reference sequence). The CDR3 loop reads CASTLGGVGTDTQYF. Written as DNA, the CDR3 is TGTGCCAGCACCTTAGGGGGAGTAGGCACAGATACGCAGTATTTT.

The chain joins TRBV9 to TRBJ2-4; 14 nucleotides line up with TRBD2. The CDR3 has 18 residues. Germline V CDR1 and CDR2: SGDLS, YYNGEE. V shed 4 bases and J 8 bases; nucleotides not matched to a gene: 14. DNA for the CDR3: TGTGCCAGCAGCTCTTCGGGACTAGCGGGAGTCGCGGGGGACATTCAGTACTTC. Its translation is CASSSSGLAGVAGDIQYF.